The TCR beta chain under discussion was sequenced for a study of human T cells and chemical hapten exposure. The study, taken as a whole, reports: The study found expanded TCRs formed significantly more large CDR3 similarity clusters than controls. Every donor had alopecia, and their immune response may therefore differ from healthy people's.

Time point noted: pre-sensitization, week 0. Treatment defined: therapeutic diphenylcyclopropenone sensitization with weekly scalp DPC. The study used a library that attached unique molecular identifiers to individual cDNA molecules. In TCRdb, the RACE reads were re-called with MiXCR into one record per CDR3 protein. The sample lists 85,000 to 90,000 distinct CDR3 sequences, nearly 10% seen once, with around 3.6% in the top ten. The CDR3 runs to 11 residues. CDR1 is SGHVS and CDR2 is FQNEAQ in the germline V gene. V lost 5 bases and J 2 bases, leaving 4 bases between the germline ends. This clonotype came up many times. Its antigen is undetermined.

The chain is built from TRBV7-8 and TRBJ2-7; D not resolved. The material was whole blood, obtained in connection with sensitization to the hapten diphenylcyclopropenone (DPC). This clonotype was obtained from a woman in her 40s with alopecia areata. Some clones in this sample may be carry-over from other donors' samples. The CDR3 coding sequence is TGTGCCAGCAGCCTTACCTACGAGCAGTACTTC. It is translated as CASSLTYEQYF.